Sequencing of this T cell receptor (beta chain) was carried out in a study of shared clonotypes between healthy human individuals. Points from the study as a whole: Blood was the sole source, and tissue repertoires probably differ.

Using immunoSEQ multiplex PCR, the repertoire was profiled, and TCRdb retains in-frame clones only, with some absent. Among 2 million to 2.5 million clones listed, around 95% were seen once. This CDR3 contains 14 residues. The V gene end was trimmed by 2 bases and the J gene end by 4 bases; junction bases not matched to a gene: 2. Germline values: CDR1 SGHRS, CDR2 YFSETQ. With regard to this clone: Its antigen is undetermined. Distinct nucleotide sequences in the sample also encode this CDR3.

The chain is built from TRBV5-1 and TRBJ1-5, with TRBD1 identical over 8 bases. The specimen was naive CD4+ T cells sorted from blood. Subset meaning: CD45RA+ positively selected. The source of this sequence is a man between 18 and 35 years old in good health. CDR3 bases: TGCGCCAGCAGCTTTGGACAGGGAAATCAGCCCCAGCATTTT. This codes for CASSFGQGNQPQHF.